This entry features one TCR beta chain sequence. These data are taken from a study of blood T cell repertoires in COVID-19. In the study overall: Samples of COVID-19 (acute and convalescent) were obtained from the United States, Italy and Spain. The analysed material was cDNA or gDNA that came from T cells, B-cell-depleted T cells, or PBMCs.

V dropped 0 bases and J dropped 2; count of bases not matched to a gene: 4. The CDR3 consists of 15 residues. CDR1 is SGHRS, CDR2 YFSETQ, per germline. Original analysis: Cell counts per sample came from amplifying reference gene primers. TCRdb's copy holds only in-frame clones and misses some; the assay was immunoSEQ multiplex PCR. V and J calls and clone size come straight from that table; D and trimming were deduced from the DNA. The table includes under 60,000 clones, 90% detected once. The sample consisted of peripheral blood. V and J are TRBV5-1 and TRBJ2-7; 8 positions agree with TRBD1. This TCR came from a human donor in a cohort sampled during active COVID-19. CDR3 protein: CASSLAGTGTYEQYF. CDR3 bases: TGCGCCAGCAGCTTGGCCGGGACAGGAACCTACGAGCAGTACTTC. Variable domain in full (rest from reference TRBV5-1 and TRBJ2-7): KAGVTQTPRYLIKTRGQQVTLSCSPISGHRSVSWYQQTPGQGLQFLFEYFSETQRNKGNFPGRFSGRQFSNSRSEMNVSTLELGDSALYLCASSLAGTGTYEQYFGPGTRLTVT.